This T cell receptor (beta chain) appears in the sequencing data of a study of identifying expanded T cells in peripheral blood. This clone occurred once. The antigen is unknown. Profiled with immunoSEQ multiplex PCR; TCRdb holds only in-frame clones, not every one. The table has 65,000 to 95,000 clones, approximately 90% seen once. CDR3 length: 13 amino acids. CDR1 and CDR2 (germline): SNHLY, FYNNEI. V was trimmed by 4 bases and J by 2 bases, leaving 8 bases between them. Healthy donors had no documented immune events, such as infections, while sampled. Study conclusions and caveats: Approximately 2-week clone count variance significantly increased as total template count grew. Over two and four weeks, about 15 and 18 clones changed, versus around 1.3 between replicates.

V is TRBV2 and J is TRBJ1-1; D gene unclear. The sequenced sample was blood. The receptor was isolated from a person aged 18 to 70 in good health. CDR3 region: CASSVDGNTEAFF. The DNA of the CDR3 is TGTGCCAGCAGTGTCGATGGAAACACTGAAGCTTTCTTT. The full variable domain, completed using reference TRBV2 and TRBJ1-1, is EPEVTQTPSHQVTQMGQEVILRCVPISNHLYFYWYRQILGQKVEFLVSFYNNEISEKSEIFDDQFSVERPDGSNFTLKIRSTKLEDSAMYFCASSVDGNTEAFFGQGTRLTVV.